One and the same sample provided the 6 T cell receptor beta chains below, sequenced in a study of metastatic and nonmetastatic thyroid tumors. No treatment had been given to any patient before thyroid surgery. TCRdb re-called the PCR reads via MiXCR. The sample has 45,000 or so clones, less than 4.5% seen once. Material: blood. These TCRs come from a female donor with papillary thyroid cancer or a benign thyroid nodule (not recorded which). Some clones in this sample may be carry-over from other donors' samples.

This clone has ten or more counts. One base away lies a much larger clone, so this may be a sequencing read error. The same CDR3 is also encoded by other DNA sequences in this sample. This rearrangement joins TRBV7-2 to TRBJ2-2; no firm D call. Per the germline V gene, CDR1 is SGHTA and CDR2 is FQGNSA. CDR3 length: 13 amino acids. For the CDR3, the DNA is TGTGCTAGCAGGCCGACCTCAACCGGGGAGCTGTTTTTT. Translated: CASRPTSTGELFF.

This clone has a count of ten or more. This chain connects TRBV19 to TRBJ2-2; TRBD2 might be the D (6 bases). Germline-derived CDR1 and CDR2 are LNHDA and SQIVND (reference sequence). V lost 3 bases and J lost 0, with 8 bases in between. CDR3 length equals 15 residues. CDR3 nucleotides: TGTGCCAGTAGTATGGGGACTGCGAACACCGGGGAGCTGTTTTTT. It codes for CASSMGTANTGELFF.

The table lists this clone with many counts. As DNA, the CDR3 is TGTGCCAGCAGCTTAGGCCGCGGGACCTCCGGGCGAGAGACCCAGTACTTC. Protein: CASSLGRGTSGRETQYF. The chain employs TRBV11-3 and TRBJ2-5; D may be TRBD2 (6 bases). This CDR3 has 17 residues. V was trimmed by 1 base and J by 4 bases, leaving 19 bases between them. Looked up from germline, CDR1 is SGHNT and CDR2 is YENEEA.

This clone has at least ten counts. The rearrangement links TRBV10-3 to TRBJ2-7; 8 nucleotides agree with TRBD1. The germline V gene has CDR1 ENHRY and CDR2 SYGVKD. With 4 bases clipped from V and 5 bases from J, the junction kept 7 bases outside the gene matches. CDR3 length: 14 amino acids. This CDR3 reads CAISGGQVGDEQYF. In nucleotides, the CDR3 is TGTGCCATCAGTGGGGGACAGGTTGGGGACGAGCAGTACTTC.

This clone was observed at least ten times. The chain has TRBV15 and TRBJ1-4; D remains ambiguous. Germline-derived CDR1 and CDR2 are LNHNV and YYDKDF (reference sequence). CDR3 length: 21 residues. Trimming took off 3 bases at V and 0 bases at J, with 26 bases between the two ends. This CDR3 reads CATSREDGRLGLDATNEKLFF. The CDR3 DNA reads as TGTGCCACCAGCAGGGAGGACGGCAGGCTAGGCCTCGATGCAACTAATGAAAAACTGTTTTTT.

This clone was seen a few times. V and J are TRBV6-1 and TRBJ2-5, with D hard to call. The CDR3 has 11 residues. CDR1 is MNHNS, CDR2 SASEGT, per germline. The V end lost 1 base, the J end lost 7 bases, and 4 bases lay between the germline ends. The CDR3 spells CASSEGPTQYF. CDR3 sequence (DNA): TGTGCCAGCAGTGAAGGGCCGACCCAGTACTTC.